These 29 T cell receptor beta chains were all obtained from the same sample, sequenced in a study of blood T cell repertoires in COVID-19 (dated by TCRdb to the early 2020s). The receptor library was made with the immunoSEQ multiplex PCR assay. In its TCRdb copy, this immuneACCESS table keeps in-frame sequences only and misses some clones. Where compared with another copy, unresolved V genes explain less than half of these, and the others have no known cause. The sample has some 200,000 clones on record, 88% of them singletons. The ten largest account for roughly 5.6% of the sample. The sample comprised peripheral blood. The receptors were gathered from a man aged 40-55 years with active or convalescent COVID-19.

This chain links TRBV5-1 with TRBJ2-2; D might be TRBD1 (6 bases). Germline values: CDR1 SGHRS, CDR2 YFSETQ. This CDR3 region has 16 residues. V lost 4 bases and J 5 bases, leaving 18 bases between the germline ends. The CDR3: CASSPTLDRLTGELFF. DNA for the CDR3: TGCGCCAGCAGCCCGACGTTGGACAGACTTACCGGGGAGCTGTTTTTT.

The chain carries TRBV28 and TRBJ1-1, with a tentative D call TRBD1 (6 bases). Germline values: CDR1 MDHEN, CDR2 SYDVKM. This CDR3 comprises 13 residues. CDR3 sequence reads: CAGGASMNTEAFF. The CDR3 bases are TGTGCGGGGGGGGCCTCCATGAACACTGAAGCTTTCTTT.

The V call is TRBV30, the J call TRBJ1-2; D not resolved. This CDR3 has 16 amino acids. Trimming took 0 bases from V and 8 from J, leaving 22 bases between them. From germline, CDR1 is GTSNPN and CDR2 SVGIG (reference sequence). The CDR3 nucleotides are TGTGCCTGGAGTGTACTCCTAAGTAAAACAGCGGAAGGCTACACCTTC. It codes for CAWSVLLSKTAEGYTF.

This clone has only a few counts. The V gene is TRBV11-3, the J gene TRBJ2-1, with 9 bases that match TRBD1. The V segment lost 5 bases and the J segment 6 bases; nucleotides outside the gene matches: 8. CDR3 size: 15 residues. Germline V gene data show CDR1 as SGHNT and CDR2 as YENEEA. The CDR3 protein is CASSAATGGFNEQFF. Here the CDR3 DNA reads TGTGCCAGCAGCGCAGCGACAGGGGGGTTCAATGAGCAGTTCTTC. Supplemented by reference TRBV11-3 and TRBJ2-1, the full variable domain reads EAGVVQSPRYKIIEKKQPVAFWCNPISGHNTLYWYLQNLGQGPELLIRYENEEAVDDSQLPKDRFSAERLKGVDSTLKIQPAELGDSAVYLCASSAATGGFNEQFFGPGTRLTVL.

This clone came up once. This sequence joins TRBV30 and TRBJ2-5; possible D gene TRBD2, 5 bases. The CDR3 has 16 amino acids. V shed 0 bases and J shed 5 bases, with 19 bases lying between them. Germline lookup yields CDR1 GTSNPN and CDR2 SVGIG (reference sequence). CDR3 sequence reads: CAWSVLDLGRGETQYF. The CDR3 DNA is TGTGCCTGGAGTGTACTAGACCTAGGCCGAGGGGAGACCCAGTACTTC.

V and J are TRBV19 and TRBJ2-1; 9 bases fit TRBD1. CDR3 length equals 15 residues. J lost 4 bases, V lost 6 bases, and 7 bases had no gene match. Germline V CDR1 and CDR2: LNHDA, SQIVND (reference sequence). CDR3 sequence reads: CASSQQGASYNEQFF. CDR3 in DNA: TGTGCCAGTAGCCAACAGGGGGCGAGTTACAATGAGCAGTTCTTC.

The chain is built from TRBV4-3 and TRBJ1-5; 8 nucleotides align to TRBD1. With V trimmed by 0 bases and J by 6 bases, 4 bases remained unmatched. CDR1 LGHNA and CDR2 YSLEER come from the germline V gene. CDR3 length: 15 amino acids. CDR3 sequence: CASSQDLTGGQPQHF. The CDR3 region has the DNA TGCGCCAGCAGCCAAGATTTAACAGGGGGTCAGCCCCAGCATTTT.

J is TRBJ1-6 and V is TRBV7-2; 9 positions agree with TRBD1. The CDR3 is 17 amino acids. Per the germline V gene, CDR1 is SGHTA and CDR2 is FQGNSA. V trimming: 5 bases; J trimming: 0 bases; junction bases outside the gene matches: 5. Here the CDR3 reads CASSTQGASSYNSPLHF. Here the CDR3 DNA reads TGTGCCAGCAGCACACAGGGGGCGAGCTCCTATAATTCACCCCTCCACTTT.

The V gene is TRBV28, the J gene TRBJ1-6; 7 bases align to TRBD1. Germline-derived CDR1 and CDR2 are MDHEN and SYDVKM. The V and J ends lost 8 bases and 3 bases, in that order; junction bases with no gene match: 4. The CDR3 spans 14 residues. CDR3 nucleotide sequence: TGTGCCAGCGACAGGGCCATCTATAATTCACCCCTCCACTTT. Amino acid sequence: CASDRAIYNSPLHF.

V usage is TRBV3-1 (or the pseudogene TRBV3-2) and J usage is TRBJ2-7, with TRBD1 identical over 10 bases. CDR1 LGHDT and CDR2 YNNKEL come from the germline V gene (reference sequence). The CDR3 covers 16 residues. J was trimmed by 4 bases and V by 1 base; bases with no gene match: 7. CDR3 residues: CASSQGGQGVIYEQYF. In nucleotides, the CDR3 is TGTGCCAGCAGCCAAGGTGGACAGGGGGTAATTTACGAGCAGTACTTC.

This chain links TRBV4-1 with TRBJ1-4; a weak D match, TRBD1 (5 bases). The germline CDR1 and CDR2 sequences are MGHRA and YSYEKL. This CDR3 comprises 15 residues. Trimming pared 1 base from V and 8 bases from J, leaving 14 bases between. The CDR3 sequence: CASSQVSGRGEKLFF. CDR3 in DNA: TGCGCCAGCAGCCAAGTATCGGGGAGGGGAGAAAAACTGTTTTTT.

The gene calls are TRBV28 and TRBJ2-7; no reliable D call. CDR1 and CDR2 from the germline V gene are MDHEN and SYDVKM. This CDR3 is 18 amino acids long. V was trimmed by 5 bases and J by 0 bases, leaving 23 bases between them. The CDR3 is CASSPPEEWPRSSYEQYF. CDR3 coding DNA: TGTGCCAGCAGTCCCCCCGAGGAGTGGCCAAGGAGCTCCTACGAGCAGTACTTC. Filled out from reference TRBV28 and TRBJ2-7, the complete variable domain reads DVKVTQSSRYLVKRTGEKVFLECVQDMDHENMFWYRQDPGLGLRLIYFSYDVKMKEKGDIPEGYSVSREKKERFSLILESASTNQTSMYLCASSPPEEWPRSSYEQYFGPGTRLTVT.

J is TRBJ2-5 and V is TRBV3-1 (or the pseudogene TRBV3-2); the match to TRBD2 covers 8 bases. Germline V gene lookup returns CDR1 LGHDT and CDR2 YNNKEL (reference sequence). The V and J ends lost 3 bases and 5 bases, in that order; junction bases with no gene match: 2. This CDR3 is built from 13 residues. CDR3 coding DNA: TGTGCCAGCAGCCATCGGGGGGGGGAGACCCAGTACTTC. It encodes CASSHRGGETQYF.

The chain uses TRBV5-4 and TRBJ1-2; D perhaps matches TRBD1 (5 bases). Germline CDR1 is SGHNT and CDR2 is YYREEE (reference sequence). CDR3 length: 15 amino acids. Trimming stripped 2 bases from V and 4 bases from J, with 15 bases between. The CDR3 region is CASSFSPTDLYGYTF. CDR3 coding DNA: TGTGCCAGCAGCTTTTCACCGACAGATCTCTATGGCTACACCTTC.

The rearrangement links TRBV28 to TRBJ1-2, with D perhaps matching TRBD1 (5 bases). The CDR3 length is 14 residues. V gave up 2 bases and J gave up 1 base, with 8 bases separating them. CDR1 MDHEN and CDR2 SYDVKM come from the germline V gene. CDR3 loop: CASSLARVNYGYTF. DNA for the CDR3: TGTGCCAGCAGTTTAGCCAGGGTTAACTATGGCTACACCTTC.

The rearrangement joins TRBV5-1 to TRBJ2-2; 9 nucleotides line up with TRBD1. V gave up 4 bases and J gave up 7 bases; unmatched junction bases: 8. This CDR3 comprises 15 residues. CDR1 and CDR2 (germline): SGHRS, YFSETQ. The CDR3 sequence: CASSPSGTGIGELFF. CDR3 nucleotides: TGCGCCAGCAGCCCGTCCGGGACAGGGATCGGGGAGCTGTTTTTT.

This clone has more than one count but fewer than ten. V is TRBV19 and J is TRBJ1-2, with 9 bases identical to TRBD1. There are 13 residues in the CDR3. Germline V CDR1 and CDR2: LNHDA, SQIVND (reference sequence). V gave up 7 bases and J gave up 6 bases; unmatched junction bases: 6. CDR3 loop: CASTPDRGDGYTF. CDR3 nucleotide sequence: TGTGCCAGTACCCCGGACAGGGGAGATGGCTACACCTTC.

This sequence joins TRBV6-6 and TRBJ1-5; TRBD1 is a possible D gene (6 bases). The CDR3 runs 15 residues. Looked up from germline, CDR1 is MNHNY and CDR2 is SVGAGI (reference sequence). Trimming cost V 2 bases and J 2 bases, with 10 bases left between them. CDR3 residues: CASSYTQGGNQPQHF. The CDR3, as DNA: TGTGCCAGCAGTTACACACAGGGCGGCAATCAGCCCCAGCATTTT.

This clone was counted only a few times. The chain couples TRBV6-5 to TRBJ1-5; TRBD1 aligns across 12 bases. Germline V gene data show CDR1 as MNHEY and CDR2 as SVGAGI. J lost 2 bases, V lost 6 bases, and 2 bases had no gene match. The CDR3 is 15 residues long. CDR3 in amino acids: CASSGTGGRNQPQHF. The DNA of the CDR3 is TGTGCCAGCAGCGGGACAGGGGGCCGCAATCAGCCCCAGCATTTT.

This clone was observed once. This sequence joins TRBV28 and TRBJ2-2; 7 bases line up with TRBD1. The V and J ends lost 9 bases and 7 bases, in that order; junction bases with no gene match: 14. Germline values: CDR1 MDHEN, CDR2 SYDVKM. This CDR3 has 15 amino acids. The DNA for the CDR3 is TGTGCCAGTCGGCGAGGGGGCCCTCGGGTCGGGGAGCTGTTTTTT. Protein: CASRRGGPRVGELFF.

This rearrangement joins TRBV29-1 to TRBJ2-1; the match to TRBD1 covers 7 bases. Unmatched junction bases numbered 5, after V lost 7 bases and J lost 2 bases. Germline V CDR1 and CDR2: SQVTM, ANQGSEA. The length of the CDR3 is 13 residues. Written as DNA, the CDR3 is TGCAGCGCAGGACAGGCGACCTACAATGAGCAGTTCTTC. This gives the protein CSAGQATYNEQFF.

This chain links TRBV14 with TRBJ2-1; 10 bases align to TRBD2. J gave up 3 bases and V 4 bases, and 3 bases lay outside the gene matches. CDR3 length equals 15 residues. CDR1 and CDR2 (germline): SGHDN, FVKESK. CDR3 loop: CASSLVAGGYNEQFF. CDR3 DNA sequence: TGTGCCAGCAGCCTAGTAGCGGGGGGCTACAATGAGCAGTTCTTC.

V usage is TRBV7-2 and J usage is TRBJ1-1; 8 bases are shared with TRBD1. This CDR3 is 15 amino acids long. J gave up 1 base and V 5 bases, and 6 bases lay outside the gene matches. CDR1 and CDR2 from the germline V gene are SGHTA and FQGNSA. The CDR3 bases are TGTGCCAGCAGCCCAGGACAGGGCGGGAACACTGAAGCTTTCTTT. Translated, it gives CASSPGQGGNTEAFF.

The CDR3: CASSSGLAGGDGELFF. CDR3 sequence (DNA): TGTGCCAGCAGCTCCGGACTAGCGGGGGGTGACGGGGAGCTGTTTTTT. V usage is TRBV7-3 and J usage is TRBJ2-2; 14 nucleotides agree with TRBD2. There are 16 residues in the CDR3. Germline V CDR1 and CDR2: SGHTA, FQGTGA. V gave up 4 bases and J gave up 7 bases; unmatched junction bases: 5.

The chain carries TRBV5-4 and TRBJ1-2, with 11 bases matching TRBD1. J gave up 4 bases and V 3 bases, and 8 bases lay outside the gene matches. Germline-derived CDR1 and CDR2 are SGHNT and YYREEE (reference sequence). The CDR3 is 16 amino acids. CDR3 loop: CASSSTDRGLIYGYTF. Written as DNA, the CDR3 is TGTGCCAGCAGCTCCACGGACAGGGGGCTGATCTATGGCTACACCTTC.

The rearrangement links TRBV5-1 to TRBJ2-3; 7 bases map to TRBD1. The CDR3 has 15 amino acids. The germline CDR1 and CDR2 sequences are SGHRS and YFSETQ. With 4 bases clipped from V and 0 bases from J, the junction kept 5 bases outside the gene matches. CDR3 sequence (DNA): TGCGCCAGCAGCCTTAACAGGGGAAGCACAGATACGCAGTATTTT. Protein product: CASSLNRGSTDTQYF. Variable domain in full (rest from reference TRBV5-1 and TRBJ2-3): KAGVTQTPRYLIKTRGQQVTLSCSPISGHRSVSWYQQTPGQGLQFLFEYFSETQRNKGNFPGRFSGRQFSNSRSEMNVSTLELGDSALYLCASSLNRGSTDTQYFGPGTRLTVL.

This clone was counted once. CDR3 in amino acids: CASRPLTSVGHTGELFF. The DNA for the CDR3 is TGTGCCAGCAGACCCTTGACTAGCGTGGGGCACACCGGGGAGCTGTTTTTT. This chain uses TRBV27 with TRBJ2-2; 8 bases are a match to TRBD2. Germline V CDR1 and CDR2: MNHEY, SMNVEV (reference sequence). The length of the CDR3 is 17 residues. J lost 3 bases, V lost 6 bases, and 12 bases had no gene match.

CDR3 amino acids: CASSERAGGAEQYF. DNA for the CDR3: TGTGCCAGCAGTGAAAGGGCGGGAGGAGCCGAGCAGTACTTC. This chain connects TRBV2 to TRBJ2-7, with 8 bases matching TRBD2. The CDR3 is 14 amino acids. Trimming removed 2 bases from V and 6 bases from J; junction bases left unmatched: 6. Per germline, CDR1 SNHLY and CDR2 FYNNEI.

V is TRBV6-2 or TRBV6-3 and J is TRBJ1-1; 7 nucleotides line up with TRBD1. Germline trimming cut 5 bases from V and 4 bases from J; bases unmatched to any gene: 10. The CDR3 sequence is 15 residues long. Germline V lookup: CDR1 MNHEY, CDR2 SVGEGT. CDR3 loop: CASSRDGSGGTEAFF. The CDR3 region has the DNA TGTGCCAGCAGTCGGGACGGCTCAGGGGGCACTGAAGCTTTCTTT.